This entry lists 23 T cell receptor beta chains sequenced from one sample in a study of T cells in Graves' hyperthyroidism and ophthalmopathy. TCR beta CDR3 sequences were amplified from RNA transcripts. The HTBI primer set was used in a first-round RT-PCR of the TCR CDR3. Using its own MiXCR run on the multiplex PCR reads, TCRdb lists one record per CDR3 protein. The repertoire holds hundreds of thousands of distinct CDR3 sequences, with more than 12% as singletons. Specimen: blood. These receptors were collected from a man aged 50 or older with Graves' ophthalmopathy.

The chain links TRBV20-1 to TRBJ1-1; D is undetermined. V was clipped by 3 bases and J by 1 base, with 9 bases between them. This CDR3 has 13 amino acids. Per the germline V gene, CDR1 is DFQATT and CDR2 is SNEGSKA (reference sequence). CDR3 in DNA: TGCAGTGCTAGTTATGGTCAGAACACTGAAGCTTTCTTT. This sequence encodes CSASYGQNTEAFF.

Notes on this clonotype: A read error may explain this, as a much larger clone is one base away. The chain combines TRBV6-2 or TRBV6-3 with TRBJ2-7; 7 positions match TRBD1. V dropped 4 bases and J dropped 3; count of bases not matched to a gene: 6. CDR1 MNHEY and CDR2 SVGEGT come from the germline V gene. The CDR3 loop spans 14 amino acids. The CDR3 coding sequence is TGTGCCAGCAGTTGCTCCCGGGACAGCTACGAGCAGTACTTC. Its translation is CASSCSRDSYEQYF.

This clonotype was counted a few times. The chain has TRBV14 and TRBJ2-5, with 9 bases aligning to TRBD2. V dropped 4 bases and J dropped 7; count of bases not matched to a gene: 10. The CDR3 sequence is 15 residues long. Germline V lookup: CDR1 SGHDN, CDR2 FVKESK. The DNA for the CDR3 is TGTGCCAGCAGCCCCGGGACTAGCAGCCCGAGGACCCAGTACTTC. This codes for CASSPGTSSPRTQYF.

In its sample, this clonotype was seen a few times. A much larger clone differs from this one at a single base, so this may be a read error. No conserved phenylalanine or tryptophan ends this CDR3, so it is likely a read error. This chain connects TRBV18 to TRBJ1-2; D remains ambiguous. Trimming took 3 bases from V and 4 from J, leaving 12 bases between them. Looked up from germline, CDR1 is KGHSH and CDR2 is LQKENI. The CDR3 runs 14 residues. The CDR3 DNA is TGTGCCAGCTCACCTCAAATGGTTGGCTATGGCTACACCCTC. This sequence encodes CASSPQMVGYGYTL.

Points on this clonotype: A much more abundant neighbour one base away suggests this may be a read error. The gene calls are TRBV2 and TRBJ1-1, with 7 bases aligning to TRBD1. Germline V gene sequence: CDR1 SNHLY, CDR2 FYNNEI. The length of the CDR3 is 13 residues. CDR3 sequence: CTSRDGTAGRAFF. In DNA, the CDR3 is TGTACCAGCAGGGACGGGACAGCTGGACGGGCTTTCTTT.

This clonotype was seen many times. The chain recombines TRBV12-3 or TRBV12-4 with TRBJ2-3, with 7 bases lining up with TRBD2. V lost 8 bases to trimming and J lost 6 bases; unmatched junction nucleotides: 11. The length of the CDR3 is 14 residues. The CDR3 nucleotides are TGTGCCAGCCGCTGGGCGGGAGATGTGGATACGCAGTATTTT. Protein sequence: CASRWAGDVDTQYF.

In its sample, this clonotype was seen many times. This rearrangement joins TRBV7-2 to TRBJ1-2; D remains ambiguous. The CDR3 has 14 residues. Trimming shortened V by 1 base and J by 2 bases, and 8 bases separated the two germline ends. From germline, CDR1 is SGHTA and CDR2 FQGNSA. The CDR3 protein is CASSLVPANYGYTF. DNA of the CDR3: TGTGCCAGCAGCTTAGTGCCAGCCAACTATGGCTACACCTTC.

The chain combines TRBV29-1 with TRBJ2-1; tentatively, D is TRBD1 (6 bases). The length of the CDR3 is 10 residues. CDR1 SQVTM and CDR2 ANQGSEA come from the germline V gene. With 5 bases removed from V and 15 bases from J, the gap between germline ends came to 14 bases. The CDR3 region is CSVSEGGLFF. The CDR3 DNA reads as TGCAGCGTTTCTGAAGGGGGTCTGTTCTTC.

The CDR3 DNA reads TGTGCCAGCAGTTGGGGCTCCCTCCGGGGGACCCAGTACTTC. This sequence encodes CASSWGSLRGTQYF. The chain carries TRBV12-3 or TRBV12-4 and TRBJ2-5; either TRBD1 or TRBD2 may fit D (5 bases each). This CDR3 is built from 14 residues. The V end lost 4 bases, the J end lost 7 bases, and 16 bases lay between the germline ends.

The genes are TRBV10-3 and TRBJ2-7, with D hard to call. V lost 5 bases and J 3 bases, leaving 5 bases between the germline ends. The germline V gene encodes CDR1 ENHRY and CDR2 SYGVKD. This CDR3 region has 11 residues. CDR3 coding DNA: TGTGCCATCAGTTCGGGCTACGAGCAGTACTTC. This translates into CAISSGYEQYF.

V usage is TRBV6-1 and J usage is TRBJ2-5; TRBD1 matches 7 bases. V dropped 6 bases and J dropped 7; count of bases not matched to a gene: 11. The CDR3 length is 14 residues. The germline CDR1 and CDR2 sequences are MNHNS and SASEGT. The CDR3 is CASRGTEIVLTQYF. CDR3 bases: TGTGCCAGCAGGGGGACAGAGATAGTTTTGACCCAGTACTTC.

This clonotype has just a few counts. V usage is TRBV7-9 and J usage is TRBJ1-2, with 12 bases that match TRBD1. V dropped 3 bases and J dropped 6; count of bases not matched to a gene: 2. Germline V gene data show CDR1 as SEHNR and CDR2 as FQNEAQ (reference sequence). The CDR3 runs to 14 residues. In nucleotides, the CDR3 is TGTGCCAGCAGCTTGGGACAGGGGGCCCATGGCTACACCTTC. Protein product: CASSLGQGAHGYTF. The whole variable domain, remainder taken from reference TRBV7-9 and TRBJ1-2, is DTGVSQNPRHKITKRGQNVTFRCDPISEHNRLYWYRQTLGQGPEFLTYFQNEAQLEKSRLLSDRFSAERPKGSFSTLEIQRTEQGDSAMYLCASSLGQGAHGYTFGSGTRLTVV.

The chain is built from TRBV18 and TRBJ2-1; 8 nucleotides line up with TRBD1. The germline V gene has CDR1 KGHSH and CDR2 LQKENI. V dropped 6 bases and J dropped 8; count of bases not matched to a gene: 9. The CDR3 loop spans 14 amino acids. The CDR3 DNA reads as TGTGCCAGCTCGCGGACCGGACAGGGCTATGAGCAGTTCTTC. Translation gives CASSRTGQGYEQFF. Full variable domain (remainder filled in from reference TRBV18 and TRBJ2-1): NAGVMQNPRHLVRRRGQEARLRCSPMKGHSHVYWYRQLPEEGLKFMVYLQKENIIDESGMPKERFSAEFPKEGPSILRIQQVVRGDSAAYFCASSRTGQGYEQFFGPGTRLTVL.

This clonotype has just a few counts. V and J are TRBV15 and TRBJ1-1, with D uncertain. V was pared by 1 base and J by 2 bases, with 5 bases between. This CDR3 has 13 amino acids. The V gene's germline CDR1 is LNHNV and CDR2 YYDKDF (reference sequence). The CDR3 DNA follows: TGTGCCACCAGCAGAGTCGAAAACACTGAAGCTTTCTTT. Its protein product is CATSRVENTEAFF.

This chain uses TRBV6-2 or TRBV6-3 with TRBJ2-3; 9 nucleotides line up with TRBD2. With V trimmed by 7 bases and J by 2 bases, 10 bases remained unmatched. This CDR3 comprises 16 residues. Germline lookup yields CDR1 MNHEY and CDR2 SVGEGT. Written as DNA, the CDR3 is TGTGCCAGCATAAGCAGAGGACTAGCGTACACAGATACGCAGTATTTT. Residues: CASISRGLAYTDTQYF.

This clonotype was counted at least ten times. The chain combines TRBV20-1 with TRBJ2-7; D unclear. Germline CDR1 and CDR2: DFQATT and SNEGSKA (reference sequence). The CDR3 runs 13 residues. V lost 4 bases and J 4 bases, leaving 14 bases between the germline ends. DNA for the CDR3: TGCAGTGCTAACCGGTTCAGTGGTTACGAGCAGTACTTC. Translated, it gives CSANRFSGYEQYF.

This clonotype was seen repeatedly, ten times or more. The chain uses TRBV2 and TRBJ2-2; D may be TRBD1 or TRBD2 (5 bases each). Trimming took off 6 bases at V and 0 bases at J, with 14 bases between the two ends. The CDR3 is made up of 16 amino acids. In germline, CDR1 is SNHLY, CDR2 FYNNEI. The CDR3 loop is CASSPPGTPNTGELFF. The CDR3 DNA reads TGTGCCAGCAGCCCCCCCGGGACGCCGAACACCGGGGAGCTGTTTTTT.

This clonotype appeared a few times. The rearrangement uses TRBV29-1 and TRBJ1-4, with D hard to call. V lost 5 bases and J 7 bases, leaving 8 bases between the germline ends. The CDR3 is made up of 11 amino acids. Germline lookup yields CDR1 SQVTM and CDR2 ANQGSEA. The CDR3 region has the DNA TGCAGCGTTTGGATTGGTGAAAAACTGTTTTTT. Translated, it gives CSVWIGEKLFF.

This clonotype was observed at least ten times. The chain couples TRBV10-3 to TRBJ2-1, with unresolved D. The ends were cut back, 5 bases at V and 3 bases at J, with 11 bases in the middle. This CDR3 region has 14 residues. Germline values: CDR1 ENHRY, CDR2 SYGVKD. The CDR3 loop is CAISREVGYNEQFF. CDR3 coding DNA: TGTGCCATCAGTCGCGAGGTCGGCTACAATGAGCAGTTCTTC.

The chain uses TRBV29-1 and TRBJ2-5; 13 bases map to TRBD2. The CDR3 length is 13 residues. Germline V CDR1 and CDR2: SQVTM, ANQGSEA. The V segment lost 7 bases and the J segment 5 bases; nucleotides outside the gene matches: 4. The CDR3: CSAGLAGVETQYF. The CDR3 nucleotides are TGCAGCGCTGGACTAGCGGGAGTGGAGACCCAGTACTTC.

There are many counts of this clonotype. The chain joins TRBV7-9 to TRBJ2-7; 7 bases are a match to TRBD1. The germline CDR1 and CDR2 sequences are SEHNR and FQNEAQ (reference sequence). Unmatched junction bases numbered 9, after V lost 6 bases and J lost 4 bases. The CDR3 is 14 residues long. CDR3 DNA: TGTGCCAGCAGTCTTTCAGACAGGGAGTACGAGCAGTACTTC. Its protein is CASSLSDREYEQYF.

This clonotype was counted only a few times. The junction departs from germline at one end; a sequencing error may be responsible. The rearrangement uses TRBV7-7 and TRBJ2-1, with D uncertain. Germline V CDR1 and CDR2: SSHAT, FNYEAQ (reference sequence). CDR3 length: 14 amino acids. The CDR3 loop is CASSLGTLPAEQFF. The CDR3 DNA follows: TGTGCTAGCAGCCTAGGCACCCTCCCGGCTGAGCAGTTCTTC.

This clonotype was seen a few times. Here the CDR3 DNA reads TGTGCCAGCAGCGTAGATCCCCTAGCGGGAGGGCCGTACAATGAGCAGTTCTTC. Translation gives CASSVDPLAGGPYNEQFF. V is TRBV9 and J is TRBJ2-1; 12 bases are shared with TRBD2. Germline trimming cut 0 bases from V and 4 bases from J; bases unmatched to any gene: 8. The CDR3 sequence is 18 residues long. Germline CDR1 SGDLS, CDR2 YYNGEE.